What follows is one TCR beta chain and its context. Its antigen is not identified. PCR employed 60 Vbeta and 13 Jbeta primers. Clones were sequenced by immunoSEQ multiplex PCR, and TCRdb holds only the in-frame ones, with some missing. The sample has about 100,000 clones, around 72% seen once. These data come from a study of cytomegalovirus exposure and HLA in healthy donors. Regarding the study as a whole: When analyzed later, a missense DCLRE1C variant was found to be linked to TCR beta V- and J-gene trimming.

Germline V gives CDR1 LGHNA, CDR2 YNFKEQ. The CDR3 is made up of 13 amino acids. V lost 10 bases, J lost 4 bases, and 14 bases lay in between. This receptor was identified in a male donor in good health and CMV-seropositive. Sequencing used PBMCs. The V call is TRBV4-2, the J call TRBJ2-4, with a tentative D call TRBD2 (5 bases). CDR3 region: CATSAGLKNIQYF. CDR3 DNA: TGTGCCACCTCCGCGGGCTTGAAAAACATTCAGTACTTC.